These T cell receptor beta chains were read from a single sample in a study of T-cell memory formation after mild COVID-19. TCRdb reanalysed the 5' RACE reads using MiXCR and keeps one entry per CDR3 protein. Here the sample spans hundreds of thousands of distinct CDR3 sequences, around 17% being singletons. Sequenced input: PBMCs or a T cell subset sorted from them (not recorded which). The receptors originated from an adult woman who had mild COVID-19 (a few samples of this study predate the infection). Cell type and time point are not known. Each CDR3 is given with its conserved first and last residue. Fields, in order: CDR3 protein, CDR3 DNA, D gene, V gene, clone size, J gene. D genes are given only for firm matches. A row's size may be missing; if present it is once, few, many or a size class.

CDR3aa: CASGSPYEQYF
CDR3nt: TGCGCCAGCGGGTCCCCCTACGAGCAGTACTTC
d_gene: -
v_gene: TRBV10-2
abundance: few
j_gene: TRBJ2-7

CDR3aa: CASSVQTGELFF
CDR3nt: TGTGCCAGCTCGGTTCAGACCGGGGAGCTGTTTTTT
d_gene: -
v_gene: TRBV28
abundance: few
j_gene: TRBJ2-2

CDR3aa: CSARGGLAVAKNIQYF
CDR3nt: TGCAGTGCTAGAGGGGGACTAGCGGTAGCCAAAAACATTCAGTACTTC
d_gene: TRBD2
v_gene: TRBV20-1
abundance: few
j_gene: TRBJ2-4

CDR3aa: CAYSRDRGISRPEAFF
CDR3nt: TGTGCCTACTCACGGGACAGGGGAATTTCTCGACCTGAAGCTTTCTTT
d_gene: TRBD1
v_gene: TRBV30
abundance: -
j_gene: TRBJ1-1

CDR3aa: CSARGPGGKLFF
CDR3nt: TGCAGTGCTAGGGGTCCCGGGGGGAAACTGTTTTTT
d_gene: -
v_gene: TRBV20-1
abundance: -
j_gene: TRBJ1-4

CDR3aa: CASSQDYHRGFLRSYNEQFF
CDR3nt: TGCGCCAGCAGCCAAGATTATCACAGGGGATTCCTCCGGTCCTACAATGAGCAGTTCTTC
d_gene: TRBD1
v_gene: TRBV4-3
abundance: once
j_gene: TRBJ2-1

CDR3aa: CASRPSTGSEQYF
CDR3nt: TGTGCCAGCAGACCCTCTACAGGGAGCGAGCAGTACTTC
d_gene: -
v_gene: TRBV3-1
abundance: -
j_gene: TRBJ2-7

CDR3aa: CASSLRNSNQPQHF
CDR3nt: TGTGCCAGCAGTTTAAGGAATAGCAATCAGCCCCAGCATTTT
d_gene: -
v_gene: TRBV6-2/TRBV6-3
abundance: -
j_gene: TRBJ1-5

CDR3aa: CASSFGTVGETQYF
CDR3nt: TGCGCCAGCAGCTTCGGGACAGTGGGAGAGACCCAGTACTTC
d_gene: TRBD1
v_gene: TRBV5-1
abundance: -
j_gene: TRBJ2-5

CDR3aa: CASRPPGRGSTEAFF
CDR3nt: TGTGCCAGCAGACCACCCGGGAGGGGTTCCACTGAAGCTTTCTTT
d_gene: -
v_gene: TRBV12-3/TRBV12-4
abundance: many
j_gene: TRBJ1-1

CDR3aa: CAISGGQGNNYGYTF
CDR3nt: TGTGCCATCAGTGGCGGACAGGGAAATAACTATGGCTACACCTTC
d_gene: TRBD1
v_gene: TRBV10-3
abundance: few
j_gene: TRBJ1-2

CDR3aa: CASRDVDYNEQFF
CDR3nt: TGTGCCAGCAGAGACGTCGATTACAATGAGCAGTTCTTC
d_gene: -
v_gene: TRBV7-2
abundance: few
j_gene: TRBJ2-1

CDR3aa: CASSLVLTGELFF
CDR3nt: TGTGCCAGCAGCTTGGTCCTCACCGGGGAGCTGTTTTTT
d_gene: -
v_gene: TRBV5-6
abundance: -
j_gene: TRBJ2-2

CDR3aa: CSATGGANTEAFF
CDR3nt: TGCAGCGCCACGGGGGGGGCGAACACTGAAGCTTTCTTT
d_gene: -
v_gene: TRBV29-1
abundance: -
j_gene: TRBJ1-1

CDR3aa: CASTNLGLHTDTQYF
CDR3nt: TGTGCCAGCACTAACCTGGGGCTTCACACAGATACGCAGTATTTT
d_gene: -
v_gene: TRBV5-4
abundance: -
j_gene: TRBJ2-3

CDR3aa: CASSVGVAQGMDEQFF
CDR3nt: TGTGCCAGCAGCGTAGGAGTGGCGCAGGGAATGGATGAGCAGTTCTTC
d_gene: -
v_gene: TRBV9
abundance: -
j_gene: TRBJ2-1

CDR3aa: CASSSDPTTSTDTQYF
CDR3nt: TGTGCCAGCAGTTCTGACCCGACAACTAGCACAGATACGCAGTATTTT
d_gene: -
v_gene: TRBV12-3/TRBV12-4
abundance: -
j_gene: TRBJ2-3

CDR3aa: CAHGRTGGGGELFF
CDR3nt: TGTGCCCACGGACGGACAGGGGGGGGCGGGGAGCTGTTTTTT
d_gene: TRBD1
v_gene: TRBV28
abundance: -
j_gene: TRBJ2-2

CDR3aa: CASSSSVTTGGGHNEQFF
CDR3nt: TGTGCCAGCAGTTCAAGCGTCACGACGGGAGGGGGGCACAATGAGCAGTTCTTC
d_gene: TRBD2
v_gene: TRBV7-6
abundance: few
j_gene: TRBJ2-1

CDR3aa: CASSPISGVEETQYF
CDR3nt: TGTGCCAGCAGCCCTATATCCGGGGTAGAAGAGACCCAGTACTTC
d_gene: -
v_gene: TRBV7-2
abundance: few
j_gene: TRBJ2-5

CDR3aa: CASSRDLQPGTTSYEQYF
CDR3nt: TGCGCCAGCAGCCGGGACCTCCAACCCGGGACTACATCCTACGAGCAGTACTTC
d_gene: TRBD2
v_gene: TRBV4-1
abundance: -
j_gene: TRBJ2-7

CDR3aa: CASSYMTGGTEAFF
CDR3nt: TGTGCCAGCAGCTACATGACAGGGGGCACTGAAGCTTTCTTT
d_gene: TRBD1
v_gene: TRBV7-2
abundance: -
j_gene: TRBJ1-1

CDR3aa: CASSPSSSGYEQYF
CDR3nt: TGTGCCAGCAGTCCCAGTTCTAGCGGTTACGAGCAGTACTTC
d_gene: TRBD2
v_gene: TRBV12-3/TRBV12-4
abundance: -
j_gene: TRBJ2-7

CDR3aa: CSARVGGSYNSPLHF
CDR3nt: TGCAGTGCTAGAGTGGGGGGCTCCTATAATTCACCCCTCCACTTT
d_gene: -
v_gene: TRBV20-1
abundance: -
j_gene: TRBJ1-6

CDR3aa: CASSLRQVKGYTF
CDR3nt: TGTGCCAGCAGCTTAAGACAGGTTAAGGGCTACACCTTC
d_gene: -
v_gene: TRBV7-2
abundance: -
j_gene: TRBJ1-2

CDR3aa: CASSLEGNEQYF
CDR3nt: TGCGCCAGCAGCTTGGAGGGGAACGAGCAGTACTTC
d_gene: -
v_gene: TRBV5-1
abundance: many
j_gene: TRBJ2-7

CDR3aa: CAIGLGEYEQYF
CDR3nt: TGTGCCATAGGGTTGGGAGAATACGAGCAGTACTTC
d_gene: -
v_gene: TRBV10-3
abundance: few
j_gene: TRBJ2-7

CDR3aa: CSARSSDEQYF
CDR3nt: TGCAGTGCTAGAAGTTCGGACGAGCAGTACTTC
d_gene: -
v_gene: TRBV20-1
abundance: -
j_gene: TRBJ2-7

CDR3aa: CASSPIISTEAFF
CDR3nt: TGTGCCAGCAGCCCAATAATTAGCACTGAAGCTTTCTTT
d_gene: -
v_gene: TRBV7-9
abundance: once
j_gene: TRBJ1-1

CDR3aa: CSAYSTDTQYF
CDR3nt: TGCAGTGCTTATAGCACAGATACGCAGTATTTT
d_gene: -
v_gene: TRBV20-1
abundance: few
j_gene: TRBJ2-3

CDR3aa: CASGQGTYQPQHF
CDR3nt: TGTGCCAGTGGACAGGGCACATATCAGCCCCAGCATTTT
d_gene: TRBD1
v_gene: TRBV7-2
abundance: -
j_gene: TRBJ1-5

CDR3aa: CASSSLRVGGAHGYTF
CDR3nt: TGTGCCAGCAGCTCCCTGAGGGTGGGGGGCGCACATGGCTACACCTTC
d_gene: -
v_gene: TRBV7-2
abundance: -
j_gene: TRBJ1-2

CDR3aa: CASSLSVGVRSGRETQYF
CDR3nt: TGTGCCAGCAGCTTGTCAGTGGGGGTACGCAGTGGGAGAGAGACCCAGTACTTC
d_gene: -
v_gene: TRBV5-6
abundance: many
j_gene: TRBJ2-5

CDR3aa: CSANLRDSEFF
CDR3nt: TGCAGTGCTAATCTCCGAGACTCTGAGTTTTTT
d_gene: -
v_gene: TRBV20-1
abundance: -
j_gene: TRBJ1-4

CDR3aa: CATSSTDTQYF
CDR3nt: TGTGCCACCAGCAGCACAGATACGCAGTATTTT
d_gene: -
v_gene: TRBV24-1
abundance: many
j_gene: TRBJ2-3

CDR3aa: CAWSAPSEAFF
CDR3nt: TGTGCCTGGAGTGCCCCCTCTGAAGCTTTCTTT
d_gene: -
v_gene: TRBV30
abundance: -
j_gene: TRBJ1-1